This TCR beta chain is drawn from a study of blood T cell repertoires in COVID-19. The V gene's germline CDR1 is SGHNT and CDR2 YYREEE (reference sequence). Trimming removed 2 bases from V and 0 bases from J, with 8 bases in between. This CDR3 comprises 14 residues. Profiling relied on immunoSEQ multiplex PCR, and the TCRdb table lists in-frame clones only, not all of them. Of some 250,000 clones in the sample, approximately 86% were seen once. The sample consisted of peripheral blood. This chain connects TRBV5-4 to TRBJ1-1, with D possibly being TRBD1 (5 bases). The receptor was isolated from a woman in her seventies with active or convalescent COVID-19. The CDR3 region has the DNA TGTGCCAGCAGCTTTTGGGGCGTGAACACTGAAGCTTTCTTT. Translating gives CASSFWGVNTEAFF.